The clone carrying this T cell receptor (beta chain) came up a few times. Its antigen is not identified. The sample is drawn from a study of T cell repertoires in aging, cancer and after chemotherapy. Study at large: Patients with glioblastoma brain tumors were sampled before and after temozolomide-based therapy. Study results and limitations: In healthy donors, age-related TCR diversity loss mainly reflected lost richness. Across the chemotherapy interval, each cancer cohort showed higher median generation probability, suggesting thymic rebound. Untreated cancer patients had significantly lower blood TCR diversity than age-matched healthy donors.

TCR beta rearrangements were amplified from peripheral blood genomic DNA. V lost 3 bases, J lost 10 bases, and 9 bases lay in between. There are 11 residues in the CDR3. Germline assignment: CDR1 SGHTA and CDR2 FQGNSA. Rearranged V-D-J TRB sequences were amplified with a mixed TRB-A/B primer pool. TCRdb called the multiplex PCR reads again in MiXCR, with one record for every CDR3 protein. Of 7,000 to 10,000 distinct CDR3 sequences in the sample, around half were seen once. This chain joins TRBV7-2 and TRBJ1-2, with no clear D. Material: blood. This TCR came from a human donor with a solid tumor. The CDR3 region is CASSLDPDYTF. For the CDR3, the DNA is TGTGCCAGCAGCTTGGATCCTGACTACACCTTC.